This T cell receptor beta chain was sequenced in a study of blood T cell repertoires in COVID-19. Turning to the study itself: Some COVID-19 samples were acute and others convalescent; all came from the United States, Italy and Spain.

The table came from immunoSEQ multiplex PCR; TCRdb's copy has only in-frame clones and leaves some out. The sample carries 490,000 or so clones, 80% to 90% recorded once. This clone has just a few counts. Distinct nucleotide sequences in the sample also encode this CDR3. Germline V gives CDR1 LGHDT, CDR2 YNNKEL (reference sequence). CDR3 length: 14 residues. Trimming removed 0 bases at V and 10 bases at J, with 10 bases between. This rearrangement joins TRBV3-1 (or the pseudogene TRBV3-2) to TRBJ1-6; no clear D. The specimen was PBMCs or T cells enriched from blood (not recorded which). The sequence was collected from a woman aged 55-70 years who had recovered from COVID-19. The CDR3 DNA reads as TGTGCCAGCAGCCAAGATCGAGGGAACTCACCCCTCCACTTT. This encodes CASSQDRGNSPLHF.